This passage covers 30 T cell receptor beta chains from one sample sequenced in a study of shared clonotypes between healthy human individuals. Libraries were prepared by immunoSEQ multiplex PCR; TCRdb keeps only in-frame clonotypes and omits some of them. The sample has about 770,000 clones, 72% seen once. Sequencing was performed on memory CD4+ T cells sorted from blood. This sample's subset: CD45RA-negative fraction. These receptors came from a woman in her twenties or thirties in good health.

This rearrangement joins TRBV9 to TRBJ2-1; D remains unclear. In germline, CDR1 is SGDLS, CDR2 YYNGEE. V gave up 1 base and J gave up 10 bases, with 9 bases separating them. This CDR3 comprises 12 residues. The CDR3: CASSVIGGEQFF. CDR3 bases: TGTGCCAGCAGCGTAATCGGTGGGGAGCAGTTCTTC.

V gene TRBV9 combines with J gene TRBJ1-2, with 7 bases aligning to TRBD1. Germline CDR1 and CDR2: SGDLS and YYNGEE. The CDR3 is 13 amino acids. J gave up 6 bases and V 4 bases, and 6 bases lay outside the gene matches. The CDR3: CASSMGQIDGYTF. For the CDR3, the DNA is TGTGCCAGCAGCATGGGACAGATCGATGGCTACACCTTC.

The J gene is TRBJ1-1, the V gene TRBV6-5, with no clear D. V lost 8 bases and J 3 bases, leaving 10 bases between the germline ends. The CDR3 is 12 amino acids. Germline CDR1 MNHEY, CDR2 SVGAGI. The CDR3: CASRDPDTEAFF. The CDR3 nucleotides are TGTGCCAGCCGGGATCCGGACACTGAAGCTTTCTTT.

This clone was seen more than once but under ten times. V and J are TRBV5-1 and TRBJ1-1, with D possibly matching TRBD1 (6 bases). The CDR3 loop spans 14 amino acids. Per the germline V gene, CDR1 is SGHRS and CDR2 is YFSETQ. Trimming pared 4 bases from V and 2 bases from J, leaving 12 bases between. This CDR3 is CASSPQQGNTEAFF. The CDR3 nucleotides are TGCGCCAGCAGCCCCCAACAGGGAAACACTGAAGCTTTCTTT.

There are a few counts of this clone. The V gene is TRBV7-9, the J gene TRBJ2-3; 13 positions agree with TRBD2. The V segment lost 3 bases and the J segment 1 base; nucleotides outside the gene matches: 1. The CDR3 runs 16 residues. Germline V gene sequence: CDR1 SEHNR, CDR2 FQNEAQ (reference sequence). CDR3 protein: CASSFGLAGGTDTQYF. For the CDR3, the DNA is TGTGCCAGCAGCTTCGGACTAGCGGGGGGCACAGATACGCAGTATTTT.

The V call is TRBV19, the J call TRBJ1-2, with TRBD1 as a possible D gene (6 bases). CDR1 is LNHDA, CDR2 SQIVND, per germline (reference sequence). The CDR3 is 16 residues long. Between the trimmed V and J ends, which lost 7 bases and 1 base, there was a span of 19 bases. The CDR3 sequence is CASTLQGLPGNYGYTF. As DNA, the CDR3 is TGTGCCAGTACCCTACAGGGACTGCCGGGTAACTATGGCTACACCTTC.

The CDR3 DNA sequence: TGTGCCAGCATTCCTAGACTTTATCTTCTGGACGAGCAGTACTTC. This sequence encodes CASIPRLYLLDEQYF. The chain uses TRBV28 and TRBJ2-7; D not certain. From germline, CDR1 is MDHEN and CDR2 SYDVKM. The CDR3 loop spans 15 amino acids. V was pared by 7 bases and J by 5 bases, with 21 bases between.

J is TRBJ2-1 and V is TRBV10-3; the match to TRBD2 covers 8 bases. This CDR3 has 16 residues. The trim removed 2 bases at V and 6 bases at J, leaving 9 bases unmatched. Germline values: CDR1 ENHRY, CDR2 SYGVKD. In DNA form, the CDR3 reads TGTGCCATCAGTGAGCGGGAGGGAGGGCCAGGCAATGAGCAGTTCTTC. Amino acid sequence: CAISEREGGPGNEQFF.

This clone has just a few counts. This chain connects TRBV25-1 to TRBJ1-1; TRBD1 is a possible D gene (5 bases). Trimming cost V 6 bases and J 9 bases, with 11 bases left between them. CDR1 is MGHDK and CDR2 is SYGVNS in the germline V gene. CDR3 length: 11 amino acids. DNA of the CDR3: TGTGCCAGCAGAGTTACAGGAAAAGCTTTCTTT. It yields the protein CASRVTGKAFF.

This chain links TRBV28 with TRBJ2-7; a weak D match, TRBD2 (7 bases). The V gene's germline CDR1 is MDHEN and CDR2 SYDVKM. CDR3 length equals 14 residues. Between the trimmed V and J ends, which lost 5 bases and 3 bases, there was a span of 14 bases. In DNA, the CDR3 is TGTGCCAGCAGTCCGACGGGGGGCCACTACGAGCAGTACTTC. Its protein product is CASSPTGGHYEQYF.

About this clone: Other DNA sequences of this sample code for an identical CDR3. J is TRBJ2-1 and V is TRBV28; D is undetermined. Germline-derived CDR1 and CDR2 are MDHEN and SYDVKM. The CDR3 runs 13 residues. Deletions cut 3 bases from V and 7 bases from J, with 10 bases between. The CDR3 region has the DNA TGTGCCAGCAGTTTGGTTGTCTTGAATGAGCAGTTCTTC. Translating gives CASSLVVLNEQFF.

The chain joins TRBV5-1 to TRBJ1-5; no clear D gene. Germline V lookup: CDR1 SGHRS, CDR2 YFSETQ. The germline V and J ends were trimmed by 4 bases and 0 bases, with 11 bases remaining between them. This CDR3 has 15 amino acids. The CDR3 spells CASSPGSYSNQPQHF. The DNA for the CDR3 is TGCGCCAGCAGCCCTGGCTCATATAGCAATCAGCCCCAGCATTTT. The full variable domain, in which reference TRBV5-1 and TRBJ1-5 provide the parts outside the CDR3, is KAGVTQTPRYLIKTRGQQVTLSCSPISGHRSVSWYQQTPGQGLQFLFEYFSETQRNKGNFPGRFSGRQFSNSRSEMNVSTLELGDSALYLCASSPGSYSNQPQHFGDGTRLSIL.

In its sample, this clone was seen a few times. The chain has TRBV6-4 and TRBJ2-1, with 13 positions matching TRBD2. The CDR3 has 17 amino acids. CDR1 and CDR2 (germline): MRHNA, SNTAGT. J was trimmed by 5 bases and V by 5 bases; bases with no gene match: 9. DNA for the CDR3: TGTGCCAGCAGTCCGCAAAAACTAGCGGGAGGGGACAATGAGCAGTTCTTC. Amino acids: CASSPQKLAGGDNEQFF.

This chain connects TRBV19 to TRBJ2-7, with 9 bases that match TRBD2. With V trimmed by 5 bases and J by 9 bases, 14 bases remained unmatched. Germline V gene lookup returns CDR1 LNHDA and CDR2 SQIVND (reference sequence). The CDR3 loop spans 15 amino acids. In DNA form, the CDR3 reads TGTGCCAGTAGTGACCGACTAGCGGAGGCGTCCCCGCAGTACTTC. This translates into CASSDRLAEASPQYF.

The genes are TRBV6-5 and TRBJ2-5; D is uncertain. CDR1 is MNHEY and CDR2 is SVGAGI in the germline V gene. This CDR3 region has 14 residues. V was pared by 5 bases and J by 3 bases, with 13 bases between. The CDR3 nucleotides are TGTGCCAGCAGTCCCCATTACAGAAAAGAGACCCAGTACTTC. It encodes CASSPHYRKETQYF.

This chain joins TRBV11-3 and TRBJ2-3; 8 bases agree with TRBD2. V dropped 3 bases and J dropped 4; count of bases not matched to a gene: 15. The CDR3 totals 18 residues. Germline values: CDR1 SGHNT, CDR2 YENEEA. The CDR3 DNA follows: TGTGCCAGCAGCTTTGGGGGCCTGGGAGCGGGAGCCCCAGATACGCAGTATTTT. Its protein product is CASSFGGLGAGAPDTQYF.

The chain combines TRBV7-3 with TRBJ2-2; D may match TRBD1 or TRBD2 (5 bases each). Germline V gene lookup returns CDR1 SGHTA and CDR2 FQGTGA. The CDR3 totals 14 residues. Trimming stripped 5 bases from V and 10 bases from J, with 17 bases between. CDR3 region: CASSRPGTQTELFF. The CDR3 DNA follows: TGTGCCAGCAGCCGCCCGGGGACCCAGACGGAGCTGTTTTTT. The full variable domain, its missing parts supplied by reference TRBV7-3 and TRBJ2-2, is GAGVSQTPSNKVTEKGKYVELRCDPISGHTALYWYRQSLGQGPEFLIYFQGTGAADDSGLPNDRFFAVRPEGSVSTLKIQRTERGDSAVYLCASSRPGTQTELFFGEGSRLTVL.

The gene calls are TRBV19 and TRBJ1-1; D is ambiguous. The CDR3 length is 14 residues. V was clipped by 6 bases and J by 0 bases, with 11 bases between them. Germline loops: CDR1 LNHDA, CDR2 SQIVND (reference sequence). The CDR3, as DNA: TGTGCCAGTAGGATGGGAGGGATGAACACTGAAGCTTTCTTT. This gives the protein CASRMGGMNTEAFF.

On this clone: This may stem from a read error, because a much larger clone lies one nucleotide away. The chain employs TRBV7-6 and TRBJ2-5; 15 bases align to TRBD2. After removal of 4 bases from V and 1 base from J, the junction contained 1 base not matched to a gene. In germline, CDR1 is SGHVS, CDR2 FNYEAQ. The CDR3 length is 16 residues. CDR3 region: CASSSGLAGGQETQYF. The CDR3 bases are TGTGCCAGCAGCTCGGGACTAGCGGGAGGCCAAGAGACCCAGTACTTC. The full variable domain, its missing parts supplied by reference TRBV7-6 and TRBJ2-5, is GAGVSQSPRYKVTKRGQDVALRCDPISGHVSLYWYRQALGQGPEFLTYFNYEAQQDKSGLPNDRFSAERPEGSISTLTIQRTEQRDSAMYRCASSSGLAGGQETQYFGPGTRLLVL.

The sample holds a few counts of this clone. V is TRBV30 and J is TRBJ1-3; D is uncertain. CDR1 and CDR2 from the germline V gene are GTSNPN and SVGIG (reference sequence). The CDR3 sequence is 13 residues long. Trimming removed 8 bases at V and 4 bases at J, with 15 bases between. CDR3 DNA: TGTGCCCACGAACAGAGTCGGGGAAACACCATATATTTT. This gives the protein CAHEQSRGNTIYF.

This clone was observed a single time. The chain employs TRBV6-5 and TRBJ2-1; 8 bases align to TRBD2. The CDR3 loop spans 15 amino acids. J lost 8 bases, V lost 6 bases, and 12 bases had no gene match. CDR1 MNHEY and CDR2 SVGAGI come from the germline V gene. CDR3 amino acids: CASSPTRREGYEQFF. The DNA of the CDR3 is TGTGCCAGCAGCCCTACCCGTCGGGAGGGGTATGAGCAGTTCTTC.

This rearrangement joins TRBV18 to TRBJ2-7; tentative D call: TRBD2 (6 bases). The CDR3 runs to 16 residues. CDR1 KGHSH and CDR2 LQKENI come from the germline V gene. V lost 3 bases and J lost 0, with 15 bases in between. CDR3 in amino acids: CASSPPGTARSYEQYF. The CDR3 coding sequence is TGTGCCAGCTCACCTCCCGGGACTGCCCGCTCCTACGAGCAGTACTTC.

This clone occurred a few times. The V gene is TRBV7-8, the J gene TRBJ2-5, with D tentatively TRBD1 or TRBD2 (6 bases each). Judging by the DNA end, TRBJ2-7 fits better; the J call may be wrong. Germline V gives CDR1 SGHVS, CDR2 FQNEAQ. The CDR3 extends over 14 amino acids. DNA for the CDR3: TGTGCCAGCAGCTTAGTGGGGGGCCCCTACGAGCAGTACTTC. Encoded protein: CASSLVGGPYEQYF.

The chain joins TRBV11-1 to TRBJ2-3, with D possibly called TRBD1 or TRBD2 (7 bases each). This CDR3 contains 13 residues. Germline CDR1 is SGHAT and CDR2 is FQDESV (reference sequence). Trimming left V 3 bases short and J 8 bases short, with 12 bases between. The chain's CDR3 is CASSFRGGSTQYF. The DNA of the CDR3 is TGTGCCAGCAGCTTCAGGGGGGGAAGTACGCAGTATTTT.

CDR3 loop: CASGPGQGNYEQYF. CDR3 bases: TGTGCCAGTGGGCCGGGACAGGGAAACTACGAGCAGTACTTC. The chain couples TRBV19 to TRBJ2-7; 9 nucleotides line up with TRBD1. V was pared by 8 bases and J by 3 bases, with 8 bases of the junction left unmatched. CDR3 length: 14 residues. CDR1 and CDR2 from the germline V gene are LNHDA and SQIVND (reference sequence).

This chain connects TRBV19 to TRBJ1-5; D remains ambiguous. Germline V CDR1 and CDR2: LNHDA, SQIVND (reference sequence). The CDR3 totals 15 residues. V gave up 4 bases and J gave up 6 bases, with 16 bases separating them. For the CDR3, the DNA is TGTGCCAGTAGTACTGGACTCTTACCGGGTCAGCCCCAGCATTTT. Its protein is CASSTGLLPGQPQHF.

This sequence joins TRBV27 and TRBJ1-2; TRBD1 agrees at 11 bases. The CDR3 length is 15 residues. V lost 3 bases and J lost 10; bases outside the gene matches: 10. CDR1 is MNHEY and CDR2 is SMNVEV in the germline V gene (reference sequence). CDR3 in DNA: TGTGCCAGCAGTTTCCGGGACAGGGGGATATATAACTACACCTTC. Translating gives CASSFRDRGIYNYTF.

This clone occurred a few times. This chain links TRBV7-9 with TRBJ2-3; no reliable D call. CDR3 length: 12 amino acids. The germline CDR1 and CDR2 sequences are SEHNR and FQNEAQ (reference sequence). Trimming cost V 1 base and J 7 bases, with 6 bases left between them. CDR3 bases: TGTGCCAGCAGCTTAGACCATCATACGCAGTATTTT. Translated: CASSLDHHTQYF.

In the case of this clone: Within the sample, other DNA sequences also encode this same CDR3. The gene calls are TRBV11-2 and TRBJ2-7; 7 bases are a match to TRBD2. The CDR3 length is 15 residues. Germline V gene sequence: CDR1 SGHAT, CDR2 FQNNGV. Trimming took 0 bases from V and 2 from J; bases not matched to a gene: 4. The CDR3 DNA sequence: TGTGCCAGCAGCTTAGATCGCGGGGGACCCTACGAGCAGTACTTC. Protein sequence: CASSLDRGGPYEQYF.

The chain uses TRBV11-3 and TRBJ1-5; no firm D call. Germline V gene sequence: CDR1 SGHNT, CDR2 YENEEA. V gave up 5 bases and J gave up 2 bases, with 13 bases separating them. The length of the CDR3 is 15 residues. The DNA for the CDR3 is TGTGCCAGCAGCCCCCAGGTCGCAGGCAATCAGCCCCAGCATTTT. Residues: CASSPQVAGNQPQHF. Full variable domain (remainder filled in from reference TRBV11-3 and TRBJ1-5): EAGVVQSPRYKIIEKKQPVAFWCNPISGHNTLYWYLQNLGQGPELLIRYENEEAVDDSQLPKDRFSAERLKGVDSTLKIQPAELGDSAVYLCASSPQVAGNQPQHFGDGTRLSIL.